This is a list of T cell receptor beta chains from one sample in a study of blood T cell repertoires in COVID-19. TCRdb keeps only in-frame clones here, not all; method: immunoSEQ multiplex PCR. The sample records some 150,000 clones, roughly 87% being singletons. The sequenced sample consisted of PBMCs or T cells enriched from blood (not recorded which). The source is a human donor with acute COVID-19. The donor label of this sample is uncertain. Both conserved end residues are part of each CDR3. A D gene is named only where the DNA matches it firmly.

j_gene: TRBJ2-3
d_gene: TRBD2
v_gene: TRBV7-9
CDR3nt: TGTGCCAGCAGCTTGGGGGGGATCACAGATACGCAGTATTTT
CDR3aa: CASSLGGITDTQYF

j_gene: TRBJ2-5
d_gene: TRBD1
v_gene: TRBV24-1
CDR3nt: TGTGCCACCAGTGAGCCGGGGCAGGGGGCTTGGGAGACCCAGTACTTC
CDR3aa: CATSEPGQGAWETQYF

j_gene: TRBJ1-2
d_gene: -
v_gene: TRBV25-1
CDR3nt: TGTGCCAGCAGTAAATCGGATGGCTACACCTTC
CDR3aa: CASSKSDGYTF

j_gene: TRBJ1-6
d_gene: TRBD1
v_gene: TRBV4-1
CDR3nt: TGCGCCAGCAGCCACCTAGGGACAGGGGATTCACCCCTCCACTTT
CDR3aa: CASSHLGTGDSPLHF

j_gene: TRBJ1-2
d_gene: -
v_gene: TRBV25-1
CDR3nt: TGTGCCAGCAGTGAACGGGGAGCAGGGAGGCACTATGGCTACACCTTC
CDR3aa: CASSERGAGRHYGYTF

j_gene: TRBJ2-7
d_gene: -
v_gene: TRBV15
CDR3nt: TGTGCCACCAGCAGAGATCCAGGCGACTACGAGCAGTACTTC
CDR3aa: CATSRDPGDYEQYF

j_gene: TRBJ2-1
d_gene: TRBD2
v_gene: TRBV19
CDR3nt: TGTGCCAGCTGCGTGACTAGCGGGACTTACAATGAGCAGTTCTTC
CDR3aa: CASCVTSGTYNEQFF

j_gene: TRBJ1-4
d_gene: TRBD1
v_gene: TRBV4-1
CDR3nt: TGCGCCAGCAGGCGGCCGGGACAGGGAGGAAAACTGTTTTTT
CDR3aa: CASRRPGQGGKLFF

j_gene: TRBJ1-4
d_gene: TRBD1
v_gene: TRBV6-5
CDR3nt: TGTGCCAGCAGTAGACAGGGGGCAACTAATGAAAAACTGTTTTTT
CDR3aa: CASSRQGATNEKLFF

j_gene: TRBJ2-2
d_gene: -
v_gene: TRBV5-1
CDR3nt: TGCGCCAGCAGCTTCTCCGGGGAGCTGTTTTTT
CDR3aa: CASSFSGELFF

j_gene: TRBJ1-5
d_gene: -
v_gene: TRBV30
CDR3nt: TGTGCCTGGAGTGTACATGATCAGCCCCAGCATTTT
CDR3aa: CAWSVHDQPQHF